What follows are 3 T cell receptor beta chains derived from one specimen sequenced in a study of T cells in Graves' hyperthyroidism and ophthalmopathy. Amplified TCR beta CDR3 regions derived from RNA transcripts. HTBI primers were the set used in a first-round RT-PCR of the TCR CDR3. TCRdb called the multiplex PCR reads again in MiXCR, with one record for every CDR3 protein. There are a few hundred thousand distinct CDR3 sequences in the sample; more than 20% occur only once, and 26% lies in the top ten. Sequencing input: blood. The receptors were gathered from a man aged 18 to 29 with Graves' hyperthyroidism.

This clonotype was seen a few times. The rearrangement uses TRBV4-1 and TRBJ1-2; 10 bases line up with TRBD1. The germline CDR1 and CDR2 sequences are MGHRA and YSYEKL. There are 15 residues in the CDR3. The junction had 8 bases not matched to a gene; V was cut back by 4 bases and J by 6 bases. The DNA of the CDR3 is TGCGCCAGCAGCCGTCCGGGACAGGGGTTCGATGGCTACACCTTC. Protein sequence: CASSRPGQGFDGYTF.

A single count supports this clonotype. CDR3 protein: CASSPPERGSGYTF. The CDR3 bases are TGTGCCAGCAGTCCGCCGGAGAGGGGGAGCGGCTACACCTTC. The chain joins TRBV12-3 or TRBV12-4 to TRBJ1-2; weak D call: TRBD1 (6 bases). CDR3 length: 14 amino acids. The V end lost 5 bases, the J end lost 8 bases, and 18 bases lay between the germline ends.

There are a few counts of this clonotype. The CDR3, as DNA: TGTGCCAGCAGCTATCGACTAATAACCGGGGAGCTGTTTTTT. Translated, it gives CASSYRLITGELFF. The genes are TRBV11-2 and TRBJ2-2; possibly TRBD2 for D (5 bases). The CDR3 is 14 residues long. Germline-derived CDR1 and CDR2 are SGHAT and FQNNGV. Trimming took off 4 bases at V and 5 bases at J, with 11 bases between the two ends.